This T cell receptor beta chain appears in the sequencing data of a study of CD8+ T cells in alopecia areata. The treatment denotes: oral pan-JAK inhibitor, 5-10 mg twice daily. Sequencing templates came from extracted RNA that was reverse transcribed into cDNA. Some clones are missing from TCRdb's copy, which holds only in-frame ones; the method was immunoSEQ multiplex PCR. The sample holds roughly 100,000 clones, about 44% seen once. The material sequenced was CD8+ T cells sorted from blood, taken at week 24, from a patient treated with tofacitinib. The source of this sequence is a human donor with alopecia areata.

Here the CDR3 DNA reads TGTGCCTGTAGCAGGGACGGAACTGAAGCTTTCTTT. Amino acid sequence: CACSRDGTEAFF. This chain uses TRBV30 with TRBJ1-1; D possibly corresponds to TRBD1 (5 bases). V lost 6 bases to trimming and J lost 5 bases, with 13 bases between them. The CDR3 has 12 amino acids. In germline, CDR1 is GTSNPN, CDR2 SVGIG (reference sequence).